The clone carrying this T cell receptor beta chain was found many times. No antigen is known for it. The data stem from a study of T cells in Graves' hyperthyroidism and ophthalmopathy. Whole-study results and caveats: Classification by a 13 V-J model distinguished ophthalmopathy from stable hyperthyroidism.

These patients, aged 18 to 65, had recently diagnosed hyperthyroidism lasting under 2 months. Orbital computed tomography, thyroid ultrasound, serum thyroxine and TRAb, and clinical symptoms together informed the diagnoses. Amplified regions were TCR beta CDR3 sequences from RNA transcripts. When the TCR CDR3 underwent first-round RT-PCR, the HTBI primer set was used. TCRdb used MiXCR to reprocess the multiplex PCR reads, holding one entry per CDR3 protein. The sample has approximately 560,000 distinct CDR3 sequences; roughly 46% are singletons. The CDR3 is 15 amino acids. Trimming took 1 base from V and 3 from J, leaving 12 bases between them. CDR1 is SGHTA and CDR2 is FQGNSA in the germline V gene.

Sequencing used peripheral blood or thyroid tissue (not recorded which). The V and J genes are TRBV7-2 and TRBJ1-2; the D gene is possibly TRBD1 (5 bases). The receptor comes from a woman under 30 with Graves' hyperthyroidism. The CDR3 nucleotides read TGTGCCAGCAGCTTAGTGGGGGGAGATGACTATGGCTACACCTTC. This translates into CASSLVGGDDYGYTF. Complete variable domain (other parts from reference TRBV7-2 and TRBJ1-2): GAGVSQSPSNKVTEKGKDVELRCDPISGHTALYWYRQSLGQGLEFLIYFQGNSAPDKSGLPSDRFSAERTGGSVSTLTIQRTQQEDSAVYLCASSLVGGDDYGYTFGSGTRLTVV.